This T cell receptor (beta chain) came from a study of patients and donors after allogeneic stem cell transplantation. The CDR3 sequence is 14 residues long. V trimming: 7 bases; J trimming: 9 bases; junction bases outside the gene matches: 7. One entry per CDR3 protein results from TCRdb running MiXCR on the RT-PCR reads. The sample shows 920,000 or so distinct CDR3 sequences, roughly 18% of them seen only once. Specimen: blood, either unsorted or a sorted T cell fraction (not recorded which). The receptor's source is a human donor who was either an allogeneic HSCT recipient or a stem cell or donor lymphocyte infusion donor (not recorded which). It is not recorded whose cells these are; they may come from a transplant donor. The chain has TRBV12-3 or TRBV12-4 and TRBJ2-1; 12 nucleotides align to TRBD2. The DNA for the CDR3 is TGTGCCAGCACCCTAGCGGGGGGGCGGGGTGAGCAGTTCTTC. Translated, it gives CASTLAGGRGEQFF.